This T cell receptor (beta chain) was recorded in a study of T cells in Graves' hyperthyroidism and ophthalmopathy (dated by TCRdb to between 2018 and 2021). For context, the study as a whole: Peripheral blood was sampled at the time of initial diagnosis, prior to any treatment. The paper reports TCR Vbeta CDR3 sequencing of 135 peripheral blood samples: approximately 41 ophthalmopathy, 70 to 85 hyperthyroidism and 17 progressor patients. In addition, the study compared T-cell repertoires in thyroid tissue and in blood from about 6 Graves' hyperthyroidism patients. Prospective prediction of ophthalmopathy was tested in an independent validation cohort of some 19 hyperthyroidism patients and around 16 patients who later progressed to ophthalmopathy. After blood sampling, hyperthyroidism patients were treated with methimazole at a starting dose of 30 mg daily, and ophthalmopathy patients were treated with high-dose intravenous methylprednisolone. The 100 or so discovery patients were divided at random into training and test sets in a 7:3 ratio. A discovery cohort of 95 to 100 patients, fewer than 50 with Graves' ophthalmopathy and about 58 with stable Graves' hyperthyroidism, was used to find distinguishing TCR V-J signatures. The paper's findings and limits, for the study overall: During validation, the model predicted progression to ophthalmopathy a median of approximately 6 months ahead of onset, with around 65% sensitivity and 72.22% specificity. No statistical method was used to fix the sample size in advance, and group allocation was not hidden from the investigators. Most expanded thyroid clonotypes (frequency above 0.001) were also detected in blood, a finding suggesting that blood repertoires may reflect thyroid immune responses. A model built on a 13 V-J signature distinguished ophthalmopathy from stable hyperthyroidism, reaching 85% to 90% sensitivity and about 81% specificity in cross-validation and 80%/75% in testing.

Ophthalmopathy patients had moderately to severely active disease, Clinical Activity Score of at least 3, NOSPECS grade of at least 4, and duration under 3 months. The study excluded patients with uncontrolled infections, other autoimmune diseases, pregnancy or lactation. Diagnoses relied on clinical symptoms, serum thyroxine and TRAb, thyroid ultrasound and orbital computed tomography. Ficoll-Paque density gradient centrifugation was used to isolate PBMCs from approximately 10 ml of fresh peripheral blood. Total RNA was extracted with Trizol reagent, and quality was checked on an Agilent 2100 Bioanalyzer. In the case of this clonotype: Its antigen is still unknown. One end of the junction does not line up with germline, which may come from a read error.

The TCR beta CDR3 regions were amplified from the RNA transcripts. The first round of RT-PCR for the TCR CDR3 was performed with the HTBI primer set and the Qiagen OneStep RT-PCR kit. A second multiplex PCR round built the libraries, followed by size selection and purification. The libraries were sequenced on an Illumina HiSeq2000 using paired-end 100 bp reads. For the original study's pipeline: Raw data were processed with SOAPnuke, discarding reads with adapters, uncalled bases, mean Phred below 15, or no exact constant-primer or identifier match. COPE v1.2.5 was used to merge the high-quality paired reads, and each unique nucleotide sequence was defined as a clonotype. MiTCR v1.1 was used to align clonotypes to the IMGT TRBV, TRBD and TRBJ reference segments. Analysis was restricted to V-J combinations with a frequency above 0.0001, which covered roughly 99% of repertoires. The TCS score was defined as F50 (clonal expansion) divided by E x V (chaos), with BLOSUM62-based TCRdist calculated between CDR3 peptides within each V-J. Welch's t-statistics and random forest reduced 500 to 550 V-J features to roughly 13, which were used in a naive Bayes classifier (R e1071). TCRdb trimmed public reads at Q25 via fastp, called clones via MiXCR and kept in-frame beta chains. A single entry per CDR3 protein holds the most common genes and DNA from its merged rows. These V and J calls are TCRdb output, not the study's own analysis. For this sample the table gives around 600,000 distinct CDR3 sequences, of which approximately 15% were detected only once. Roughly 7.1% of the sample is held by the ten biggest clonotypes.

CDR1 and CDR2, looked up from the germline V gene, are SGHRS and YFSETQ. Reading from cysteine to phenylalanine, the CDR3 counts 15 amino acids. Only CDR3 DNA is held: 45 bases, read in frame from base 1. This TCR derives from a woman between 18 and 29 years old with Graves' ophthalmopathy. Sequencing used blood. This receptor chain uses TRBV5-1 and TRBJ2-5, with 8 bases aligning to TRBD2. The CDR3 in this case is CASSFASGRVETQYF. The DNA sequence follows: TGTGCCAGCAGCTTTGCTAGCGGGCGTGTGGAGACCCAGTACTTC.